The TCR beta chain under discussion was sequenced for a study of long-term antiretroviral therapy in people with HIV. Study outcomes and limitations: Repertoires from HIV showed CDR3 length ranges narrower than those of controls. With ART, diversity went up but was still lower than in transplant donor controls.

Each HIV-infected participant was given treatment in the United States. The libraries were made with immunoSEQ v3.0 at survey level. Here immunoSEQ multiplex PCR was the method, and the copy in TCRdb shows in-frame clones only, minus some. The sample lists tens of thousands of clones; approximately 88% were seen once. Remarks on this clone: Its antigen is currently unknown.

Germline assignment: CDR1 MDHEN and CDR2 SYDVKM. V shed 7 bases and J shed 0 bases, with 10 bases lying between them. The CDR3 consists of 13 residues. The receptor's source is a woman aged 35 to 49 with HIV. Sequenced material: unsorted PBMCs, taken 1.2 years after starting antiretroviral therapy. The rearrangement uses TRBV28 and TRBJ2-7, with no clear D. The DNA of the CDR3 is TGTGCCAGCAAGTGGGCAGTCTCCTACGAGCAGTACTTC. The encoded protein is CASKWAVSYEQYF.